This T cell receptor (beta chain) is from a study of cytomegalovirus exposure and HLA in healthy donors. 60 Vbeta and 13 Jbeta primers were used in PCR. Sequencing was performed with immunoSEQ multiplex PCR; in TCRdb, only in-frame clones are kept and a portion is missing. The sample yields under 200,000 clones, approximately 84% seen once. The germline CDR1 and CDR2 sequences are MGHRA and YSYEKL. Trimming cost V 2 bases and J 3 bases, with 14 bases left between them. CDR3 length equals 16 residues. Donors sampled were nominally healthy, though unrecorded immune exposures were likely. Study outcomes and limitations: While the bulk of TCR sequences proved rare, some public TCRs turned up in many donors. In a later analysis, TCR beta V- and J-gene trimming was associated with a missense DCLRE1C variant.

To note about this clone: Antigen unknown.

This clonotype was sampled from a boy aged 2-15 years in good health and CMV-seronegative. J is TRBJ2-1 and V is TRBV4-1, with TRBD2 as a possible D gene (6 bases). Sequenced: PBMCs. CDR3 sequence reads: CASSQPTSSIYNEQFF. The CDR3 DNA reads TGCGCCAGCAGCCAACCTACTAGCAGTATCTACAATGAGCAGTTCTTC.